This T cell receptor beta chain was captured by sequencing in a study of cytomegalovirus exposure and HLA in healthy donors. CDR1 and CDR2 (germline): KGHSH, LQKENI. With 3 bases removed from V and 1 base from J, the gap between germline ends came to 9 bases. CDR3 size: 14 residues. As to this clone: Its target is not known.

PCR employed 60 Vbeta and 13 Jbeta primers. The method was immunoSEQ multiplex PCR; TCRdb's version includes in-frame clones alone and lacks a portion of them. The sample includes 95,000 to 110,000 clones, around 76% of them seen just once. Study-wide results and caveats: In the analysis, some V segments, TRBV6-2 and TRBV6-3 included, were excluded as indistinguishable. For TCR beta chains, V- and J-gene trimming was later linked to a missense DCLRE1C variant.

The sequencing sample was made of PBMCs. The chain employs TRBV18 and TRBJ1-2; D gene unclear. The sequence derives from a man younger than 35 in good health and CMV-seronegative. The CDR3 sequence is CASSPGRNNYGYTF. As DNA, the CDR3 is TGTGCCAGCTCACCGGGCAGAAATAACTATGGCTACACCTTC. The full variable domain, with the rest looked up from reference TRBV18 and TRBJ1-2, is NAGVMQNPRHLVRRRGQEARLRCSPMKGHSHVYWYRQLPEEGLKFMVYLQKENIIDESGMPKERFSAEFPKEGPSILRIQQVVRGDSAAYFCASSPGRNNYGYTFGSGTRLTVV.